This TCR beta chain was found in a study of blood T cell repertoires in COVID-19. At the level of the study: The analysed material was cDNA or gDNA that came from T cells, B-cell-depleted T cells, or PBMCs.

Sequencing was performed with immunoSEQ multiplex PCR; in TCRdb, only in-frame clones are kept and a portion is missing. The table includes about 280,000 clones, roughly nine tenths detected once. Source material: peripheral blood. The TCR sequence derives from a woman aged 45-60 years who had recovered from COVID-19.

In DNA form, the CDR3 reads TGTGCCAGCAGCTTAGGGGGGAGTCACGGGGACTGGCACGAAAAACTGTTTTTT. Its translation is CASSLGGSHGDWHEKLFF. The chain joins TRBV7-9 to TRBJ1-4; a weak D match, TRBD1 (5 bases). Looked up from germline, CDR1 is SEHNR and CDR2 is FQNEAQ (reference sequence). V was trimmed by 1 base and J by 8 bases, leaving 23 bases between them. CDR3 length: 18 residues.